The 25 T cell receptor beta chains below were found in one sample sequenced in a study of blood T cell repertoires in COVID-19. Here immunoSEQ multiplex PCR was the method, and the copy in TCRdb shows in-frame clones only, minus some. The sample has 200,000 to 300,000 clones, 75% to 85% seen once. The specimen sequenced was peripheral blood. These receptors all stem from a human donor in a cohort sampled during active COVID-19.

This clone showed up just once. This chain joins TRBV4-1 and TRBJ2-1; D is possibly TRBD1 (5 bases). The germline V gene encodes CDR1 MGHRA and CDR2 YSYEKL. The V end was cut by 1 base, the J end by 9 bases, with 13 bases between. CDR3 length: 14 amino acids. CDR3 loop: CASSQVLGQGEQFF. The DNA of the CDR3 is TGCGCCAGCAGCCAAGTTCTGGGGCAGGGTGAGCAGTTCTTC.

The gene calls are TRBV12-3 or TRBV12-4 and TRBJ1-1; D is unclear. CDR3 length equals 13 residues. Trimming left V 7 bases short and J 1 base short, with 10 bases between. CDR3 sequence reads: CASIRTGNTEAFF. CDR3 coding DNA: TGTGCCAGCATTAGAACGGGGAACACTGAAGCTTTCTTT.

The V gene is TRBV5-4, the J gene TRBJ2-3; TRBD2 aligns across 14 bases. V was clipped by 4 bases and J by 6 bases; unmatched bases: 4. CDR3 length: 15 amino acids. The germline V gene encodes CDR1 SGHNT and CDR2 YYREEE (reference sequence). DNA for the CDR3: TGTGCCAGCAGCCTTCGGACTAGCGGGGGGGATACGCAGTATTTT. Translating it yields CASSLRTSGGDTQYF.

V usage is TRBV6-2 or TRBV6-3 and J usage is TRBJ2-2, with D uncertain. With 3 bases removed from V and 5 bases from J, the gap between germline ends came to 10 bases. The length of the CDR3 is 14 residues. Germline-derived CDR1 and CDR2 are MNHEY and SVGEGT. This CDR3 reads CASSYQQNTGELFF. The CDR3 DNA reads TGTGCCAGCAGTTATCAACAGAATACCGGGGAGCTGTTTTTT.

This clone came up once. This chain uses TRBV27 with TRBJ2-7; TRBD1 might be the D (6 bases). V was shortened by 2 bases and J by 0 bases, with 8 bases between the two germline ends. Germline assignment: CDR1 MNHEY and CDR2 SMNVEV (reference sequence). This CDR3 has 14 residues. The DNA of the CDR3 is TGTGCCAGCAGTTTACAGGGGATCTCCTACGAGCAGTACTTC. This gives the protein CASSLQGISYEQYF.

The CDR3 is CASSKAVAGGKTDYEQYF. CDR3 DNA: TGTGCCAGCAGCAAAGCCGTGGCGGGGGGAAAAACTGACTACGAGCAGTACTTC. The chain carries TRBV21-1 and TRBJ2-7; TRBD2 was called by the table and not checked on the DNA. TRBV21-1 is a known pseudogene. The CDR3 is 18 amino acids.

The chain recombines TRBV18 with TRBJ2-7, with D tentatively TRBD1 (6 bases). The germline gives CDR1 KGHSH, CDR2 LQKENI. Trimming shortened V by 2 bases and J by 5 bases, and 13 bases separated the two germline ends. The CDR3 contains 14 residues. The CDR3 reads CASSPLTGEHEQYF. The CDR3 bases are TGTGCCAGCTCACCATTGACAGGCGAACACGAGCAGTACTTC.

The J gene is TRBJ1-3, the V gene TRBV5-8; D is possibly TRBD1 (6 bases). The length of the CDR3 is 16 residues. V was shortened by 4 bases and J by 0 bases, with 14 bases between the two germline ends. The V gene's germline CDR1 is SGHTS and CDR2 YDEGEE. This CDR3 is CASSPGHSNSGNTIYF. CDR3 coding DNA: TGTGCCAGCAGCCCGGGACACTCGAACTCTGGAAACACCATATATTTT. Full variable domain (rest looked up from reference TRBV5-8 and TRBJ1-3): EAGVTQSPTHLIKTRGQQATLRCSPISGHTSVYWYQQALGLGLQFLLWYDEGEERNRGNFPPRFSGRQFPNYSSELNVNALELEDSALYLCASSPGHSNSGNTIYFGEGSWLTVV.

The genes are TRBV30 and TRBJ2-5; 8 nucleotides line up with TRBD1. The CDR3 has 13 amino acids. The trim removed 8 bases at V and 5 bases at J, leaving 10 bases unmatched. CDR1 is GTSNPN and CDR2 is SVGIG in the germline V gene (reference sequence). The CDR3 sequence is CARSRRQGETQYF. For the CDR3, the DNA is TGTGCCCGATCAAGGCGACAGGGGGAGACCCAGTACTTC.

V and J are TRBV5-5 and TRBJ2-3; 10 bases are shared with TRBD2. V shed 3 bases, J shed 5 bases, and the junction held 6 bases outside the gene matches. Germline values: CDR1 SGHKS, CDR2 YYEKEE (reference sequence). This CDR3 spans 15 amino acids. CDR3 amino acids: CASSSRLAGVDTQYF. CDR3 nucleotides: TGTGCCAGCAGCTCCCGCCTAGCGGGAGTAGATACGCAGTATTTT.

The rearrangement joins TRBV5-1 to TRBJ2-1; TRBD1 matches at 9 bases. CDR1 is SGHRS, CDR2 YFSETQ, per germline. J lost 7 bases, V lost 0 bases, and 2 bases had no gene match. CDR3 length: 14 amino acids. CDR3 loop: CASSLGDRENEQFF. For the CDR3, the DNA is TGCGCCAGCAGCTTGGGGGACAGGGAGAATGAGCAGTTCTTC.

The rearrangement links TRBV2 to TRBJ2-2, with a possible D match to TRBD2 (6 bases). Germline CDR1 and CDR2: SNHLY and FYNNEI. Trimming left V 4 bases short and J 1 base short, with 13 bases between. The CDR3 length is 16 residues. The CDR3 nucleotides read TGTGCCAGCAGTGTGGAGGGAGAGAGGAACACCGGGGAGCTGTTTTTT. The encoded protein is CASSVEGERNTGELFF.

This chain connects TRBV11-2 to TRBJ1-1; the D gene is possibly TRBD1 (5 bases). The CDR3 runs to 14 residues. V lost 2 bases and J 0 bases, leaving 7 bases between the germline ends. The germline gives CDR1 SGHAT, CDR2 FQNNGV. The CDR3 DNA reads TGTGCCAGCAGCTTACCAGGGATGAACACTGAAGCTTTCTTT. Protein: CASSLPGMNTEAFF.

The V and J genes are TRBV7-9 and TRBJ2-6; D is possibly TRBD1 (6 bases). Trimming took 6 bases from V and 2 from J, leaving 14 bases between them. This CDR3 contains 16 residues. Germline CDR1 and CDR2: SEHNR and FQNEAQ (reference sequence). CDR3 DNA: TGTGCCAGCAGTATTCCTACAGGGACTGGGGCCAACGTCCTGACTTTC. It specifies CASSIPTGTGANVLTF.

The chain has TRBV5-8 and TRBJ2-5; a possible D gene is TRBD2 (6 bases). V dropped 0 bases and J dropped 0 bases, with 9 bases sitting between them. Germline V lookup: CDR1 SGHTS, CDR2 YDEGEE. There are 15 residues in the CDR3. Here the CDR3 reads CASSLAVADQETQYF. The CDR3, as DNA: TGTGCCAGCAGCTTGGCAGTAGCGGACCAAGAGACCCAGTACTTC. Full variable domain (remainder filled in from reference TRBV5-8 and TRBJ2-5): EAGVTQSPTHLIKTRGQQATLRCSPISGHTSVYWYQQALGLGLQFLLWYDEGEERNRGNFPPRFSGRQFPNYSSELNVNALELEDSALYLCASSLAVADQETQYFGPGTRLLVL.

This chain uses TRBV7-2 with TRBJ2-5, with D maybe TRBD2 (6 bases). The CDR3 is 14 amino acids. With 2 bases removed from V and 1 base from J, the gap between germline ends came to 8 bases. Germline CDR1 SGHTA, CDR2 FQGNSA. CDR3 coding DNA: TGTGCCAGCAGCTTACAGGGAGGCCAAGAGACCCAGTACTTC. Its translation is CASSLQGGQETQYF.

This chain connects TRBV11-2 to TRBJ1-2; TRBD1 aligns across 7 bases. Germline V lookup: CDR1 SGHAT, CDR2 FQNNGV. Trimming removed 4 bases from V and 8 bases from J; junction bases left unmatched: 13. The CDR3 spans 15 residues. The CDR3 region is CASSSGQALNEGYTF. For the CDR3, the DNA is TGTGCCAGCAGCTCCGGACAGGCCCTGAACGAGGGCTACACCTTC.

This rearrangement joins TRBV28 to TRBJ2-3, with D unresolved. V was clipped by 1 base and J by 3 bases, with 14 bases between them. This CDR3 is 16 amino acids long. CDR1 and CDR2 (germline): MDHEN, SYDVKM. The CDR3 sequence: CASSLLVTLGTDTQYF. The CDR3 DNA is TGTGCCAGCAGTTTATTGGTCACCCTCGGGACAGATACGCAGTATTTT.

The rearrangement joins TRBV28 to TRBJ2-5; D may be TRBD2 (6 bases). Germline CDR1 and CDR2: MDHEN and SYDVKM. Trimming took 5 bases from V and 2 from J, leaving 15 bases between them. There are 15 residues in the CDR3. The CDR3 nucleotides are TGTGCCAGCAGTGGGGGGTTCGGCGGACAAGAGACCCAGTACTTC. Translated: CASSGGFGGQETQYF.

The rearrangement links TRBV6-5 to TRBJ2-5; 7 bases are a match to TRBD2. The CDR3 totals 13 residues. The J segment lost 5 bases and the V segment lost 2 bases, leaving 2 bases of the junction unmatched. Germline CDR1 reads MNHEY; CDR2 reads SVGAGI. The CDR3 DNA is TGTGCCAGCAGTTACGGGGGAGGGGAGACCCAGTACTTC. It specifies CASSYGGGETQYF.

The V gene is TRBV12-3 or TRBV12-4, the J gene TRBJ1-2, with TRBD1 identical over 7 bases. The V gene end was trimmed by 7 bases and the J gene end by 8 bases; junction bases not matched to a gene: 10. This CDR3 is 13 amino acids long. The CDR3 DNA follows: TGTGCCAGCACCCTTGGGACAGTAGGAGGCTACACCTTC. Translating it yields CASTLGTVGGYTF.

This sequence joins TRBV5-4 and TRBJ1-6; D is perhaps TRBD1 (6 bases). This CDR3 comprises 15 residues. CDR1 and CDR2 from the germline V gene are SGHNT and YYREEE (reference sequence). V was shortened by 2 bases and J by 5 bases, with 11 bases between the two germline ends. In nucleotides, the CDR3 is TGTGCCAGCAGCTTCGTTGGGGACAATAATTCACCCCTCCACTTT. This translates into CASSFVGDNNSPLHF. Together with reference TRBV5-4 and TRBJ1-6, the CDR3 gives the full variable domain: ETGVTQSPTHLIKTRGQQVTLRCSSQSGHNTVSWYQQALGQGPQFIFQYYREEENGRGNFPPRFSGLQFPNYSSELNVNALELDDSALYLCASSFVGDNNSPLHFGNGTRLTVT.

This chain connects TRBV4-1 to TRBJ2-7; tentatively, D is TRBD1 (6 bases). The germline gives CDR1 MGHRA, CDR2 YSYEKL. V lost 6 bases, J lost 2 bases, and 20 bases lay in between. The CDR3 has 16 residues. Written as DNA, the CDR3 is TGCGCCAGCAGTTCCGTTACAGGGCCAAAAACCTACGAGCAGTACTTC. This translates into CASSSVTGPKTYEQYF.

The J gene is TRBJ2-2, the V gene TRBV5-4; possibly TRBD1 for D (5 bases). There are 16 residues in the CDR3. CDR1 is SGHNT and CDR2 is YYREEE in the germline V gene (reference sequence). V dropped 4 bases and J dropped 4 bases, with 17 bases sitting between them. The CDR3 nucleotides read TGTGCCAGCAGCCACCCGGACACCAGGAGCACCGGGGAGCTGTTTTTT. Translation: CASSHPDTRSTGELFF.

The chain carries TRBV11-2 and TRBJ2-1; tentatively, D is TRBD1 (5 bases). This CDR3 region has 15 residues. Trimming cost V 0 bases and J 12 bases, with 18 bases left between them. Germline V lookup: CDR1 SGHAT, CDR2 FQNNGV. The CDR3 spells CASSLEPRGTRGQFF. The DNA of the CDR3 is TGTGCCAGCAGCTTAGAGCCTAGGGGCACAAGAGGGCAGTTCTTC.